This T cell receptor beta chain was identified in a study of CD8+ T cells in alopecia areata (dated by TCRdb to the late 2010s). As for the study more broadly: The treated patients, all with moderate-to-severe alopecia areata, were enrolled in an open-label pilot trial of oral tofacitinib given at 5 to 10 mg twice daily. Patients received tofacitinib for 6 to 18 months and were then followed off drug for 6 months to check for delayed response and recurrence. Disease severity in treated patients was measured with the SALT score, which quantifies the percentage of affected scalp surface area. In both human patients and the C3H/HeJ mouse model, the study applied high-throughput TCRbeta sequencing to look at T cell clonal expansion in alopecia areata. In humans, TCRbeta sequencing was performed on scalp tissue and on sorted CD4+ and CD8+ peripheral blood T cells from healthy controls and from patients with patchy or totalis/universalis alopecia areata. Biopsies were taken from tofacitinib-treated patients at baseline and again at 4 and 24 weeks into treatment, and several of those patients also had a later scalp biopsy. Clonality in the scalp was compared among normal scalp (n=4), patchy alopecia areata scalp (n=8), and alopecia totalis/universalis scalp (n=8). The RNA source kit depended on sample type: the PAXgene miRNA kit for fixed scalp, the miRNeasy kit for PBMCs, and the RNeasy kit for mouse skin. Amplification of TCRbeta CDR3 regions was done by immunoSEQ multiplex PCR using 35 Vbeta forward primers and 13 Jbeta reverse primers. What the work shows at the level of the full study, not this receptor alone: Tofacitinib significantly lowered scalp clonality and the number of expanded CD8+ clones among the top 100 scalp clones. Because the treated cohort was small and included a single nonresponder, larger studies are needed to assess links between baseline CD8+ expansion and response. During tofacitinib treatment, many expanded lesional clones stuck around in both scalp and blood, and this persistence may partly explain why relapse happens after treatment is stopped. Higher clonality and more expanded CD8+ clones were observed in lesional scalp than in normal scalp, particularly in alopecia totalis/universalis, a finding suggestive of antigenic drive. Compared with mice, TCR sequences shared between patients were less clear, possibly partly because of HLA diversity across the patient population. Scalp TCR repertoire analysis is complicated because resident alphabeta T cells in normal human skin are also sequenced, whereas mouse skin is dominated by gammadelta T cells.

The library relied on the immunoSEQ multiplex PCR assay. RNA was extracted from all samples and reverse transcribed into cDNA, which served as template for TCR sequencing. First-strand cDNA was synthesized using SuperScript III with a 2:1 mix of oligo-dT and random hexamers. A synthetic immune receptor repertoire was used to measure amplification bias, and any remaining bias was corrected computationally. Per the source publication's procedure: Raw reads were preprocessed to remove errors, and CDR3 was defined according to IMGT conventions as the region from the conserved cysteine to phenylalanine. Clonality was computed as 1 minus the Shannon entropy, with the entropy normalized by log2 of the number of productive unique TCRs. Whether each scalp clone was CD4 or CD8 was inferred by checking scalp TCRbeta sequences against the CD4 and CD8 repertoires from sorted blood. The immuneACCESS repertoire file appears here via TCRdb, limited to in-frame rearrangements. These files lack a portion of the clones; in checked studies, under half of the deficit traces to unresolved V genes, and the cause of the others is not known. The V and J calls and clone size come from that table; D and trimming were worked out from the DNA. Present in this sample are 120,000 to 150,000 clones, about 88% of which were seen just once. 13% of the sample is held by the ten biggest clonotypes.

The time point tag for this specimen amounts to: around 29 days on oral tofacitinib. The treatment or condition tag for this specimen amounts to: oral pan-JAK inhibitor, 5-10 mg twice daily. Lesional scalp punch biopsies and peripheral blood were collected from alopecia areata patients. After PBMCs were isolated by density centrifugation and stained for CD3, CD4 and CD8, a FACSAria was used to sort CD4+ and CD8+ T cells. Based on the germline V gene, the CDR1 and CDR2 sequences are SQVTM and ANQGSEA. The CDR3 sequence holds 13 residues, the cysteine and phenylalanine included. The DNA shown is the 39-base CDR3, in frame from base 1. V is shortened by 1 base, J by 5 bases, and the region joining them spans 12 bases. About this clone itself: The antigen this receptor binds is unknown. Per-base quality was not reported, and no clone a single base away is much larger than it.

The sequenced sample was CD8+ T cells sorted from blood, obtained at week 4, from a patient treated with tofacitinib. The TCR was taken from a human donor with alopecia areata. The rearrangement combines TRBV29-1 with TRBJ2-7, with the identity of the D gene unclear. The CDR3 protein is CSVEGQVENEQYF. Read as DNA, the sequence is TGCAGCGTTGAAGGGCAGGTAGAAAACGAGCAGTACTTC.